Sequencing of this TCR beta chain was carried out in a study of T cells in Graves' hyperthyroidism and ophthalmopathy. Germline V gene data show CDR1 as SNHLY and CDR2 as FYNNEI. The CDR3 is made up of 15 amino acids. V was pared by 6 bases and J by 2 bases, with 17 bases between. RNA transcripts were the template for amplifying TCR beta CDR3 regions. First-round RT-PCR of the TCR CDR3 relied on the HTBI primer set. TCRdb used MiXCR to reprocess the multiplex PCR reads, holding one entry per CDR3 protein. The sample consists of under 500,000 distinct CDR3 sequences, roughly 13% of them appearing once. Many counts were recorded for this clonotype. What it binds is not known. Diagnosis rested on symptoms, serum thyroxine and TRAb, thyroid ultrasound, and orbital computed tomography. Regarding the study as a whole: A model built on 13 V-J features separated ophthalmopathy from stable hyperthyroidism.

The TCR sequence derives from a man aged 45-60 years with Graves' ophthalmopathy. Sequencing input: blood. The chain has TRBV2 and TRBJ2-7, with a possible D match to TRBD1 (6 bases). As DNA, the CDR3 is TGTGCCAGCAGCCCGACAGGACCACCAGCCTACGAGCAGTACTTC. Its translation is CASSPTGPPAYEQYF.